Listed here are 17 T cell receptor beta chains from one sample, sequenced in a study of blood T cell repertoires in COVID-19. Profiled with immunoSEQ multiplex PCR; TCRdb holds only in-frame clones, not every one. Among about 64,000 clones listed, roughly two thirds were seen once. Sequenced material: PBMCs or T cells enriched from blood (not recorded which). The receptors were sampled from a woman in her sixties who had been exposed to COVID-19.

This clone was seen many times. This rearrangement joins TRBV4-3 to TRBJ2-7; 14 nucleotides agree with TRBD2. The CDR3 runs 14 residues. Germline trimming cut 4 bases from V and 4 bases from J; bases unmatched to any gene: 0. Germline V lookup: CDR1 LGHNA, CDR2 YSLEER. CDR3 in DNA: TGCGCCAGCAGCCGGACTAGCGGGAGGTACGAGCAGTACTTC. As protein: CASSRTSGRYEQYF.

This chain connects TRBV9 to TRBJ1-2; D gene ambiguous. CDR1 is SGDLS and CDR2 is YYNGEE in the germline V gene. The CDR3 totals 15 residues. Trimming removed 0 bases at V and 2 bases at J, with 11 bases between. CDR3 coding DNA: TGTGCCAGCAGCGTAGCTACCACCGCAAACTATGGCTACACCTTC. Translating it yields CASSVATTANYGYTF.

The chain is built from TRBV4-3 and TRBJ2-1; TRBD2 matches at 10 bases. The CDR3 is made up of 15 amino acids. Germline V lookup: CDR1 LGHNA, CDR2 YSLEER. The V gene end was trimmed by 4 bases and the J gene end by 3 bases; junction bases not matched to a gene: 3. The CDR3 coding sequence is TGCGCCAGCAGCCCTAAGCGGGAGGGCTACAATGAGCAGTTCTTC. Its translation: CASSPKREGYNEQFF.

CDR3 DNA: TGTGCCAGTAGTTCCGGACTAGCCGGGGAGACCCAGTACTTC. Residues: CASSSGLAGETQYF. The chain couples TRBV19 to TRBJ2-5, with 8 nucleotides matching TRBD2. Germline CDR1 LNHDA, CDR2 SQIVND (reference sequence). CDR3 length: 14 residues. V shed 5 bases and J 5 bases; nucleotides not matched to a gene: 7.

This clone was observed a handful of times. The chain recombines TRBV10-3 with TRBJ2-3; 9 bases map to TRBD2. With V trimmed by 3 bases and J by 6 bases, 13 bases remained unmatched. CDR3 length equals 17 residues. Germline loops: CDR1 ENHRY, CDR2 SYGVKD. CDR3 amino acids: CAISDPLRRGGMDTQYF. The CDR3 DNA follows: TGTGCCATCAGTGACCCGTTGAGGCGGGGGGGAATGGATACGCAGTATTTT.

The chain recombines TRBV12-3 or TRBV12-4 with TRBJ1-3, with D perhaps matching TRBD1 (6 bases). Trimming removed 6 bases at V and 4 bases at J, with 10 bases between. This CDR3 is 13 amino acids long. The CDR3 sequence is CASSFGTGNTIYF. For the CDR3, the DNA is TGTGCCAGCAGCTTTGGGACAGGAAACACCATATATTTT.

The chain recombines TRBV7-8 with TRBJ1-6, with 8 nucleotides matching TRBD1. Germline-derived CDR1 and CDR2 are SGHVS and FQNEAQ. The length of the CDR3 is 14 residues. After removal of 4 bases from V and 8 bases from J, the junction contained 4 bases not matched to a gene. CDR3 sequence reads: CASSSGGDDSPLHF. For the CDR3, the DNA is TGTGCCAGCAGCTCAGGGGGCGATGATTCACCCCTCCACTTT.

J is TRBJ1-4 and V is TRBV19; D is unresolved. The ends were cut back, 6 bases at V and 8 bases at J, with 4 bases in the middle. CDR1 LNHDA and CDR2 SQIVND come from the germline V gene (reference sequence). This CDR3 has 10 amino acids. The CDR3 coding sequence is TGTGCCAGTAGGCGCGAAAAACTGTTTTTT. Protein: CASRREKLFF.

This sequence joins TRBV5-8 and TRBJ1-2; the D is unclear. Germline assignment: CDR1 SGHTS and CDR2 YDEGEE. Trimming left V 4 bases short and J 4 bases short, with 11 bases between. CDR3 length: 13 residues. CDR3 sequence: CASSTQLFYGYTF. Here the CDR3 DNA reads TGTGCCAGCAGCACTCAACTTTTCTATGGCTACACCTTC.

CDR3 in amino acids: CASRLQGNSPLHF. The CDR3 nucleotides read TGTGCCAGCAGGTTACAGGGTAATTCACCCCTCCACTTT. The chain couples TRBV6-5 to TRBJ1-6, with a weak D call TRBD1 (6 bases). Germline CDR1 is MNHEY and CDR2 is SVGAGI. The CDR3 runs 13 residues. Trimming stripped 6 bases from V and 6 bases from J, with 9 bases between.

The chain carries TRBV29-1 and TRBJ2-3; 8 bases map to TRBD2. Unmatched junction bases numbered 3, after V lost 4 bases and J lost 3 bases. Germline lookup yields CDR1 SQVTM and CDR2 ANQGSEA. This CDR3 spans 13 amino acids. This chain's CDR3 is CSVAGGQTDTQYF. CDR3 in DNA: TGCAGCGTTGCGGGGGGGCAAACAGATACGCAGTATTTT.

The genes are TRBV30 and TRBJ1-5; tentative D call: TRBD1 (6 bases). V dropped 5 bases and J dropped 3 bases, with 11 bases sitting between them. The CDR3 sequence is 13 residues long. The germline V gene has CDR1 GTSNPN and CDR2 SVGIG (reference sequence). The CDR3 coding sequence is TGTGCCTGGGGGGGCCCAAACAATCAGCCCCAGCATTTT. This translates into CAWGGPNNQPQHF.

This CDR3 is CASSGSAAGYNEQFF. Here the CDR3 DNA reads TGTGCCAGCAGCGGTTCCGCAGCGGGGTACAATGAGCAGTTCTTC. The chain employs TRBV9 and TRBJ2-1; 7 bases agree with TRBD2. The CDR3 spans 15 residues. The germline V gene encodes CDR1 SGDLS and CDR2 YYNGEE. V trimming: 3 bases; J trimming: 4 bases; junction bases outside the gene matches: 7.

This clone occurred once. The V and J genes are TRBV11-3 and TRBJ2-5, with unresolved D. CDR3 length: 13 amino acids. CDR1 is SGHNT and CDR2 is YENEEA in the germline V gene. Trimming removed 6 bases at V and 4 bases at J, with 12 bases between. The CDR3 nucleotides read TGTGCCAGCAGTAAGCCTGGCGGAGAGACCCAGTACTTC. This codes for CASSKPGGETQYF.

This chain links TRBV9 with TRBJ1-2; TRBD1 matches at 7 bases. The CDR3 is 16 residues long. V was clipped by 0 bases and J by 5 bases; unmatched bases: 10. The germline gives CDR1 SGDLS, CDR2 YYNGEE. The CDR3 sequence: CASSVAPTGQLYGYTF. The CDR3, as DNA: TGTGCCAGCAGCGTAGCCCCAACGGGACAGTTATATGGCTACACCTTC.

The chain links TRBV2 to TRBJ2-7; TRBD1 aligns across 9 bases. Per germline, CDR1 SNHLY and CDR2 FYNNEI. V was pared by 1 base and J by 5 bases, with 3 bases of the junction left unmatched. The CDR3 sequence is 14 residues long. CDR3 amino acids: CASSEDRGHNEQYF. The CDR3 coding sequence is TGTGCCAGCAGTGAAGACAGGGGGCACAACGAGCAGTACTTC.

The V gene is TRBV24-1, the J gene TRBJ2-1, with 7 bases matching TRBD1. The CDR3 is made up of 15 amino acids. Germline CDR1 is KGHDR and CDR2 is SFDVKD. Unmatched junction bases numbered 5, after V lost 7 bases and J lost 0 bases. CDR3 sequence reads: CATRKTGSSYNEQFF. CDR3 DNA: TGTGCCACCAGAAAGACAGGGAGCTCCTACAATGAGCAGTTCTTC.